This passage covers 7 T cell receptor beta chains from one sample sequenced in a study of monozygotic twins with inflammatory bowel disease. Each CDR3 protein gets one entry in TCRdb, which reprocessed the 5' RACE reads and gives no DNA. The sample includes over 110,000 distinct CDR3 sequences. The sample was blood. The source is a human donor with ulcerative colitis or Crohn's disease, or a healthy co-twin of an affected twin (not recorded which).

The chain employs TRBV11-3 and TRBJ2-1; TCRdb proposes TRBD1, but this gene call is untestable without DNA. The CDR3 consists of 16 residues. Germline CDR1 is SGHNT and CDR2 is YENEEA. The CDR3 region is CASSLDFGGAGNEQFF.

The V and J genes are TRBV4-1 and TRBJ1-2. Germline CDR1 reads MGHRA; CDR2 reads YSYEKL. The CDR3 runs 18 residues. The CDR3 reads CASSQDRFGGAIRGSYTF.

V and J are TRBV25-1 and TRBJ2-2; absent DNA, TCRdb's TRBD2 call cannot be checked. The CDR3 sequence is 18 residues long. Germline V CDR1 and CDR2: MGHDK, SYGVNS. CDR3 loop: CASSEWNSGTSNTGELFF.

The chain couples TRBV29-1 to TRBJ1-2. The CDR3 loop spans 16 amino acids. Per germline, CDR1 SQVTM and CDR2 ANQGSEA. The chain's CDR3 is CSVDSASTLTNYGYTF. The variable domain in full, with the rest retrieved from reference TRBV29-1 and TRBJ1-2, is SAVISQKPSRDICQRGTSLTIQCQVDSQVTMMFWYRQQPGQSLTLIATANQGSEATYESGFVIDKFPISRPNLTFSTLTVSNMSPEDSSIYLCSVDSASTLTNYGYTFGSGTRLTVV.

The V and J genes are TRBV4-3 and TRBJ1-2; the D call from TCRdb, TRBD1, cannot be confirmed without DNA. In germline, CDR1 is LGHNA, CDR2 YSLEER. The CDR3 totals 17 residues. CDR3 sequence reads: CASSEDLTGDIESGYTF.

The CDR3 is CASSPDRTNTEAFF. J is TRBJ1-1 and V is TRBV18; without DNA, the TCRdb call of TRBD1 cannot be checked. CDR3 length equals 14 residues. CDR1 KGHSH and CDR2 LQKENI come from the germline V gene. Filled out from reference TRBV18 and TRBJ1-1, the complete variable domain reads NAGVMQNPRHLVRRRGQEARLRCSPMKGHSHVYWYRQLPEEGLKFMVYLQKENIIDESGMPKERFSAEFPKEGPSILRIQQVVRGDSAAYFCASSPDRTNTEAFFGQGTRLTVV.

The CDR3 sequence: CASHFRRQSNTEAFF. The chain has TRBV6-1 and TRBJ1-1; TCRdb selects TRBD1, and the lack of DNA leaves this call unchecked. There are 15 residues in the CDR3. Germline CDR1 and CDR2: MNHNS and SASEGT.